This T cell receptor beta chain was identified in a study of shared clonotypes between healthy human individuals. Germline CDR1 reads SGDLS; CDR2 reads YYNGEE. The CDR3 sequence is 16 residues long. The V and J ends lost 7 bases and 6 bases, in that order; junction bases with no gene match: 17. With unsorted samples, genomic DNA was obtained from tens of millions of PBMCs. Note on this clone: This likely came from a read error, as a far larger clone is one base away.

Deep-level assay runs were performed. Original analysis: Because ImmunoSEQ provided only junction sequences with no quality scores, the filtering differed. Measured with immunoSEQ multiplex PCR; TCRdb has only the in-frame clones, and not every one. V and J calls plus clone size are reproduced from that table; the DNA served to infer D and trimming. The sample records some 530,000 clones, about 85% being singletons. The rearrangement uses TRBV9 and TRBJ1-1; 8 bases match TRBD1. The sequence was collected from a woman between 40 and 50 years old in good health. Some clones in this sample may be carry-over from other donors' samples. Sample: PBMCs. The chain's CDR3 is CASSPGGSRGVAEAFF. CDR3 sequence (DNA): TGTGCCAGCTCCCCAGGGGGCAGCCGGGGAGTAGCTGAAGCTTTCTTT. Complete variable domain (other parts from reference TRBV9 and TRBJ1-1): DSGVTQTPKHLITATGQRVTLRCSPRSGDLSVYWYQQSLDQGLQFLIQYYNGEERAKGNILERFSAQQFPDLHSELNLSSLELGDSALYFCASSPGGSRGVAEAFFGQGTRLTVV.